The 15 T cell receptor beta chains below were found in one sample sequenced in a study of cytomegalovirus exposure and HLA in healthy donors. Clones were sequenced by immunoSEQ multiplex PCR, and TCRdb holds only the in-frame ones, with some missing. The sample records 150,000 to 200,000 clones, about 96% being singletons. The sample comprised PBMCs. Receptor source: a woman between 18 and 30 years old in good health and CMV-seronegative.

The chain has TRBV7-8 and TRBJ2-7, with a tentative D call TRBD1 (6 bases). CDR1 and CDR2 from the germline V gene are SGHVS and FQNEAQ. This CDR3 comprises 16 residues. V lost 1 base to trimming and J lost 1 base, with 14 bases between them. The chain's CDR3 is CASSLVGGQVSYEQYF. The CDR3, as DNA: TGTGCCAGCAGCTTAGTAGGGGGTCAGGTTTCCTACGAGCAGTACTTC.

This chain uses TRBV19 with TRBJ2-3; a possible D gene is TRBD2 (7 bases). Trimming shortened V by 9 bases and J by 5 bases, and 15 bases separated the two germline ends. The CDR3 extends over 13 amino acids. Germline V lookup: CDR1 LNHDA, CDR2 SQIVND (reference sequence). Here the CDR3 DNA reads TGTGCCAGCGGCGCGGGGGCAGGAGATACGCAGTATTTT. It codes for CASGAGAGDTQYF.

This rearrangement joins TRBV5-6 to TRBJ2-3; 11 bases fit TRBD1. The CDR3 length is 16 residues. The germline V gene has CDR1 SGHDT and CDR2 YYEEEE. J gave up 5 bases and V 1 base, and 6 bases lay outside the gene matches. The CDR3 here is CASSLRGTGGRDTQYF. As DNA, the CDR3 is TGTGCCAGCAGCTTGCGCGGGACAGGGGGGAGAGATACGCAGTATTTT.

As for this clone: Distinct nucleotide sequences in the sample also encode this CDR3. This chain joins TRBV4-3 and TRBJ1-6; TRBD1 matches 8 bases. Germline V gene data show CDR1 as LGHNA and CDR2 as YSLEER. V lost 0 bases, J lost 7 bases, and 5 bases stayed unmatched. CDR3 length equals 16 residues. CDR3 amino acids: CASSQDSQGVNSPLHF. Here the CDR3 DNA reads TGCGCCAGCAGCCAAGATTCACAGGGGGTAAATTCACCCCTCCACTTT.

The V call is TRBV27, the J call TRBJ2-1; 9 nucleotides match TRBD1. Germline V gene lookup returns CDR1 MNHEY and CDR2 SMNVEV (reference sequence). The CDR3 has 17 amino acids. J was trimmed by 6 bases and V by 2 bases; bases with no gene match: 11. The CDR3: CASSLGVWGQGANEQFF. The CDR3 coding sequence is TGTGCCAGCAGTTTAGGCGTTTGGGGACAGGGAGCCAATGAGCAGTTCTTC.

The gene calls are TRBV9 and TRBJ2-1; 10 bases agree with TRBD2. Unmatched junction bases numbered 11, after V lost 5 bases and J lost 0 bases. Germline CDR1 SGDLS, CDR2 YYNGEE. The CDR3 contains 18 residues. CDR3 in DNA: TGTGCCAGCAGTCGAATCCCTAGCGGGGGCAACTCCTACAATGAGCAGTTCTTC. Residues: CASSRIPSGGNSYNEQFF.

This clone was detected once. V and J are TRBV9 and TRBJ2-1, with unresolved D. The V end was cut by 0 bases, the J end by 5 bases, with 9 bases between. The CDR3 has 14 amino acids. Looked up from germline, CDR1 is SGDLS and CDR2 is YYNGEE. The CDR3 loop reads CASSVEAADNEQFF. The CDR3, as DNA: TGTGCCAGCAGCGTAGAGGCCGCGGACAATGAGCAGTTCTTC.

This chain links TRBV12-5 with TRBJ2-7; 9 bases agree with TRBD1. J was trimmed by 2 bases and V by 6 bases; bases with no gene match: 2. The length of the CDR3 is 13 residues. From germline, CDR1 is LGHNT and CDR2 FRNRAP. The CDR3 coding sequence is TGTGCTAGTGGGGACAGGGGCCCCTACGAGCAGTACTTC. Protein: CASGDRGPYEQYF. The entire variable domain, with the rest obtained from reference TRBV12-5 and TRBJ2-7, is as follows: DARVTQTPRHKVTEMGQEVTMRCQPILGHNTVFWYRQTMMQGLELLAYFRNRAPLDDSGMPKDRFSAEMPDATLATLKIQPSEPRDSAVYFCASGDRGPYEQYFGPGTRLTVT.

The CDR3 DNA is TGCGCCAGCAGCTTGGAGTTGGAGTTTGAAGCTTTCTTT. Protein sequence: CASSLELEFEAFF. This chain connects TRBV5-1 to TRBJ1-1, with no clear D. Germline V gene data show CDR1 as SGHRS and CDR2 as YFSETQ. The CDR3 has 13 amino acids. V lost 0 bases and J 7 bases, leaving 10 bases between the germline ends.

This clone was counted a single time. DNA for the CDR3: TGTGCCTGCGTTTTTTTATCTGGCTACACCTTC. It specifies CACVFLSGYTF. The chain joins TRBV30 to TRBJ1-2; D unresolved. V was cut by 6 bases and J by 7 bases, with 12 bases left in between. The germline gives CDR1 GTSNPN, CDR2 SVGIG (reference sequence). This CDR3 has 11 amino acids. The complete variable domain, with remaining parts taken from reference TRBV30 and TRBJ1-2, reads SQTIHQWPATLVQPVGSPLSLECTVEGTSNPNLYWYRQAAGRGLQLLFYSVGIGQISSEVPQNLSASRPQDRQFILSSKKLLLSDSGFYLCACVFLSGYTFGSGTRLTVV.

With regard to this clone: A read error may account for a junction end that differs from germline. This chain joins TRBV9 and TRBJ2-7, with 8 bases fitting TRBD2. The germline V gene encodes CDR1 SGDLS and CDR2 YYNGEE. This CDR3 is built from 15 residues. The chain's CDR3 is CASSVGSGGSSEQYF. DNA of the CDR3: TGTGCCAGCAGCGTAGGCAGCGGGGGCTCCTCCGAGCAGTACTTC.

This clone has only one observation. The chain joins TRBV7-8 to TRBJ1-6; 9 bases are shared with TRBD1. V shed 3 bases, J shed 0 bases, and the junction held 3 bases outside the gene matches. CDR1 is SGHVS, CDR2 FQNEAQ, per germline. CDR3 length: 17 residues. The CDR3 region has the DNA TGTGCCAGCAGCTTCGGACAGGGGAACTCCTATAATTCACCCCTCCACTTT. Amino acid sequence: CASSFGQGNSYNSPLHF.

This sequence joins TRBV29-1 and TRBJ2-1, with D tentatively TRBD2 (6 bases). CDR3 size: 15 residues. In germline, CDR1 is SQVTM, CDR2 ANQGSEA. Trimming left V 0 bases short and J 0 bases short, with 9 bases between. CDR3 protein: CSVEDGGDSYNEQFF. For the CDR3, the DNA is TGCAGCGTTGAAGATGGCGGGGACTCCTACAATGAGCAGTTCTTC.

The chain has TRBV4-1 and TRBJ1-2; 9 positions match TRBD1. The germline gives CDR1 MGHRA, CDR2 YSYEKL. V dropped 5 bases and J dropped 7; count of bases not matched to a gene: 11. CDR3 length equals 15 residues. This CDR3 is CASSVQQGAGSGYTF. DNA for the CDR3: TGCGCCAGCAGCGTACAACAGGGGGCGGGGAGTGGCTACACCTTC.

The rearrangement uses TRBV27 and TRBJ2-2, with 10 bases identical to TRBD1. With V trimmed by 9 bases and J by 4 bases, 8 bases remained unmatched. Per germline, CDR1 MNHEY and CDR2 SMNVEV (reference sequence). The CDR3 extends over 15 amino acids. The CDR3 DNA is TGTGCCAGTTCAATGGGACAGGGGTCCACCGGGGAGCTGTTTTTT. Translated, it gives CASSMGQGSTGELFF.